The rows below give T cell receptor beta chains drawn from one sample of a study of blood T cell repertoires in COVID-19. TCRdb keeps only in-frame clones here, not all; method: immunoSEQ multiplex PCR. The sample holds about 300,000 clones, 80% to 90% seen once. The sequenced sample was PBMCs or T cells enriched from blood (not recorded which). These receptor sequences come from a man younger than 45 who had recovered from COVID-19. Both conserved end residues are part of each CDR3. The D gene is left open where the match is weak. For some rows the clone size is stated as once, few or many, or as a class when expanded; others skip it.

CDR3,DNA,size,D,V,J
CASSLGPTDGVYGYTF,TGCGCCAGCAGCTTGGGACCGACTGACGGAGTCTATGGCTACACCTTC,-,-,TRBV5-1,TRBJ1-2
CASSLTGQTLLNYGYTF,TGTGCCAGCAGCTTAACCGGACAGACCTTACTCAACTATGGCTACACCTTC,-,-,TRBV11-2,TRBJ1-2
CASSSRDRAYNEQFF,TGTGCCAGCAGTTCCCGGGACAGGGCTTACAATGAGCAGTTCTTC,-,TRBD1,TRBV25-1,TRBJ2-1
CASTPGTGTNEQYF,TGTGCCAGCACCCCAGGGACAGGGACAAACGAGCAGTACTTC,-,TRBD1,TRBV27,TRBJ2-7
CATSRDGRDTEAFF,TGTGCCACCAGCAGAGATGGGAGGGACACTGAAGCTTTCTTT,-,-,TRBV15,TRBJ1-1
CASSPGQMYEQYF,TGTGCCAGCAGTCCGGGACAGATGTACGAGCAGTACTTC,once,TRBD1,TRBV27,TRBJ2-7
CASSLSDNYGYTF,TGTGCCAGCAGTTTGAGTGATAACTATGGCTACACCTTC,-,-,TRBV28,TRBJ1-2
CASSQGDREVYEQYF,TGCGCCAGCAGCCAAGGGGACAGAGAAGTCTACGAGCAGTACTTC,-,TRBD1,TRBV4-1,TRBJ2-7
CASSSIYGYTF,TGTGCCAGCAGTTCCATCTATGGCTACACCTTC,few,-,TRBV28,TRBJ1-2
CASSLPMGGGRSWSTDTQYF,TGTGCCAGCAGTCTCCCCATGGGGGGAGGGCGGAGCTGGAGCACAGATACGCAGTATTTT,-,TRBD2,TRBV28,TRBJ2-3